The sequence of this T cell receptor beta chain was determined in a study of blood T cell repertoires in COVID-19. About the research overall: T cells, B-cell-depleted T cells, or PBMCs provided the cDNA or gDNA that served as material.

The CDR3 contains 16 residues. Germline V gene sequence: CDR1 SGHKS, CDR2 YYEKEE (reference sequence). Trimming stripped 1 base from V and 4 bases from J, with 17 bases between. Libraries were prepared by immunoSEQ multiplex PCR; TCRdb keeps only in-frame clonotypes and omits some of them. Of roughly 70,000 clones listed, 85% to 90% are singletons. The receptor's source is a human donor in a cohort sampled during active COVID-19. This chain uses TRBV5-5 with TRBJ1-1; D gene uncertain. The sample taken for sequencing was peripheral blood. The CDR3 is CASSLSGNTAFTEAFF. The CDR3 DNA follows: TGTGCCAGCAGCTTGTCGGGGAACACAGCGTTCACTGAAGCTTTCTTT.